These T cell receptor beta chains were read from a single sample in a study of T-cell memory formation after mild COVID-19. TCRdb re-analysed the 5' RACE reads in MiXCR, keeping a single row per CDR3 protein. The sample includes tens of thousands of distinct CDR3 sequences, over 12% of them seen just once. Sequenced sample: PBMCs or a T cell subset sorted from them (not recorded which). The receptors derive from a man aged 18 to 30 who had mild COVID-19 (a few samples of this study predate the infection). Cell type and time point are not known. The CDR3 runs from the conserved cysteine through the conserved F or W. A D gene is named only where the DNA matches it firmly. Where a row states a size, it is once, few, many or the class of an expanded clone; other rows omit it.

>15|TRBV2|TRBJ1-1|few|NA
TGTGCCAGCAGTGAAGCAGGTCAGCTGAACACTGAAGCTTTCTTT
CASSEAGQLNTEAFF
>17|TRBV7-9|TRBJ2-5|NA|TRBD2
TGTGCCAGCAGCCAGACGGCTAGCGGGCCTAGGGGAGAGACCCAGTACTTC
CASSQTASGPRGETQYF
>12|TRBV7-9|TRBJ1-1|NA|NA
TGTGCCAGTTTTAAATGGAACACTGAAGCTTTCTTT
CASFKWNTEAFF
>16|TRBV7-9|TRBJ2-2|NA|NA
TGTGCCAGCAGCTCCCCGACAGCGCCGAAGGCCGGGGAGCTGTTTTTT
CASSSPTAPKAGELFF
>16|TRBV6-5|TRBJ2-7|few|TRBD1
TGTGCCAGCCACTACGGACCCGGGACAGGGGCCTACGAGCAGTACTTC
CASHYGPGTGAYEQYF
>15|TRBV4-1|TRBJ2-3|few|TRBD1
TGCGCCAGCAGCTCTCGGACAGGGAGACCAGATACGCAGTATTTT
CASSSRTGRPDTQYF
>12|TRBV6-6|TRBJ2-5|NA|NA
TGTGCCAGCAGAGTCGGCCAAGGGACCCAGTACTTC
CASRVGQGTQYF
>14|TRBV12-3/TRBV12-4|TRBJ1-2|NA|NA
TGTGCCAGCAGTGCTCAGATAGGGGATAGAGGCTACACCTTC
CASSAQIGDRGYTF
>17|TRBV28|TRBJ2-4|NA|TRBD2
TGTGCCAGCAGTTTCTCATACGGGGGGAAGGCCAAAAACATTCAGTACTTC
CASSFSYGGKAKNIQYF
>12|TRBV21-1|TRBJ1-5|NA|NA
TGTGCCAGCAGCCCGACAGGGAGGCCCCAGCATTTT
CASSPTGRPQHF
>14|TRBV29-1|TRBJ1-1|few|NA
TGCAGCGTTGAAGATGGCAGCAGATACACTGAAGCTTTCTTT
CSVEDGSRYTEAFF
>15|TRBV28|TRBJ1-1|few|NA
TGTGCCAGCAGTCTGCCCAGGGTGGTGAACACTGAAGCTTTCTTT
CASSLPRVVNTEAFF
>13|TRBV25-1|TRBJ2-3|few|TRBD2
TGTGCCAGCACCGGGGGGGCCGGAGATACGCAGTATTTT
CASTGGAGDTQYF
>12|TRBV29-1|TRBJ1-2|few|NA
TGCAGCGTTGAATGGGGAAACTATGGCTACACCTTC
CSVEWGNYGYTF
>16|TRBV6-2/TRBV6-3|TRBJ2-1|NA|TRBD2
TGTGCCAGCAGTTACTCGTTAGCGGGGGGGCCGGATGAGCAGTTCTTC
CASSYSLAGGPDEQFF
>12|TRBV12-3/TRBV12-4|TRBJ2-1|few|NA
TGTGCCAGCAGTTACAGGGTGGGTGAGCAGTTCTTC
CASSYRVGEQFF
>17|TRBV27|TRBJ2-7|NA|TRBD1
TGTGCCAGCAGTTTATCGAGCGTCTGGACAGGGGGCGGGGAGCAGTACTTC
CASSLSSVWTGGGEQYF
>13|TRBV6-5|TRBJ1-2|many|NA
TGTGCCAGCAGTTACTCCAAGTCGGATGGCTACACCTTC
CASSYSKSDGYTF
>14|TRBV12-3/TRBV12-4|TRBJ2-1|few|TRBD1
TGTGCCAGCAGTCGAGGACAGGGCTTGAATGAGCAGTTCTTC
CASSRGQGLNEQFF
>13|TRBV20-1|TRBJ1-1|few|NA
TGCAGTGCTAGAGAGGGACCGGAGACTGAAGCTTTCTTT
CSAREGPETEAFF
>15|TRBV4-1|TRBJ2-4|NA|TRBD1
TGCGCCAGCAGCCAGGGACAGCTGGCCAAAAACATTCAGTACTTC
CASSQGQLAKNIQYF
>15|TRBV19|TRBJ2-5|few|NA
TGTGCCAGTAGTATAGGGCCGGCAGCCCAAGAGACCCAGTACTTC
CASSIGPAAQETQYF
>13|TRBV10-3|TRBJ2-5|NA|NA
TGTGCCATCGGGGACTCATCTGTAGGGACCCAGTACTTC
CAIGDSSVGTQYF
>9|TRBV11-2|TRBJ2-5|NA|NA
TGTGCCAGTTCAGAGACCCAGTACTTC
CASSETQYF
>13|TRBV11-2|TRBJ2-7|NA|NA
TGTGCCAGCAGTCGAAGCACGAGTAACGAGCAGTACTTC
CASSRSTSNEQYF
>14|TRBV29-1|TRBJ2-5|NA|TRBD2
TGCAGCGTTGTGGGGTGGGAGGGAGAAGAGACCCAGTACTTC
CSVVGWEGEETQYF
>14|TRBV4-1|TRBJ1-6|few|NA
TGCGCCAGCAGTATACAGGGTCCCAATTCACCCCTCCACTTT
CASSIQGPNSPLHF
>12|TRBV7-9|TRBJ2-3|few|NA
TGTGCCAGCAGCTTAGGACTACGTACGCAGTATTTT
CASSLGLRTQYF
>14|TRBV6-4|TRBJ2-3|NA|TRBD1
TGTGCCAGCAGCCCACAGGGGGGCCCAGATACGCAGTATTTT
CASSPQGGPDTQYF
>15|TRBV7-9|TRBJ2-3|NA|TRBD2
TGTGCCAGCAGGTCGACTAGCGGGGAGACAGATACGCAGTATTTT
CASRSTSGETDTQYF
>15|TRBV20-1|TRBJ2-3|once|TRBD2
TGCAGTGCTCCCTCCCAGCGGGGGGAAGTAGATACGCAGTATTTT
CSAPSQRGEVDTQYF
>14|TRBV4-3|TRBJ2-7|NA|TRBD1
TGCGCCAGCAGCCAAGATTTTACAGGGGGCGAGCAGTACTTC
CASSQDFTGGEQYF
>13|TRBV15|TRBJ1-5|many|NA
TGTGCCACCAGCCCGCATTTAAATCAGCCCCAGCATTTT
CATSPHLNQPQHF
>15|TRBV5-5|TRBJ2-1|NA|NA
TGTGCCAGTTTTGACCTGGGGGTAAAGGACAATGAGCAGTTCTTC
CASFDLGVKDNEQFF
>15|TRBV12-3/TRBV12-4|TRBJ1-5|many|NA
TGTGCCAGCAGCCTGGGACCCACCAGCAATCAGCCCCAGCATTTT
CASSLGPTSNQPQHF
>13|TRBV4-3|TRBJ1-2|NA|NA
TGCGCCAGCAGCCAAGACAGAGCCTATGGCTACACCTTC
CASSQDRAYGYTF
>11|TRBV6-6|TRBJ2-3|many|NA
TGTGCCAGCAGACGGGACTTACCGGAGTATTTT
CASRRDLPEYF
>14|TRBV19|TRBJ1-2|NA|TRBD1
TGTGCCAGTAGTTTCGGGACAGGGGACTATGGCTACACCTTC
CASSFGTGDYGYTF
>14|TRBV7-9|TRBJ1-2|NA|NA
TGTGCCAGCAGCTCTTCCTCACGATCCTATGGCTACACCTTC
CASSSSSRSYGYTF
>13|TRBV4-1|TRBJ1-1|NA|NA
TGCGCCAGCAGCCAAGGGGTGAGGACTGAAGCTTTCTTT
CASSQGVRTEAFF
>12|TRBV20-1|TRBJ2-1|NA|NA
TGCAGTGCAAGCCAACAGGGCAATGAGCAGTTCTTC
CSASQQGNEQFF
>13|TRBV25-1|TRBJ2-5|NA|NA
TGTGCCAGCAGTGAATCAACCCGGGAGACCCAGTACTTC
CASSESTRETQYF
>11|TRBV7-3|TRBJ1-1|few|NA
TGTGCCAGCAGCTTATTCCATGAAGCTTTCTTT
CASSLFHEAFF
>13|TRBV7-9|TRBJ2-1|NA|TRBD1
TGTGCCAGCAGCCGGACAGGGGGCAATGAGCAGTTCTTC
CASSRTGGNEQFF
>17|TRBV27|TRBJ2-3|NA|TRBD2
TGTGCCAGCAGTTTATCAGATCGCGGGGGGGCCGTAGATACGCAGTATTTT
CASSLSDRGGAVDTQYF
>15|TRBV7-8|TRBJ2-3|few|NA
TGTGCCAGCAGCTTCTGGGGCGGGAGCACAGATACGCAGTATTTT
CASSFWGGSTDTQYF
>12|TRBV5-6|TRBJ2-7|NA|NA
TGTGCCAGCAGCTCTGGACAGTACGAGCAGTACTTC
CASSSGQYEQYF
>16|TRBV7-6|TRBJ2-1|few|TRBD2
TGTGCCAGCAGCTTAACCGGGACTAGCGGATACAATGAGCAGTTCTTC
CASSLTGTSGYNEQFF
>16|TRBV12-3/TRBV12-4|TRBJ2-3|NA|NA
TGTGCCAGCAGTTTAATCGGACTGGGATTCACAGATACGCAGTATTTT
CASSLIGLGFTDTQYF
>16|TRBV7-2|TRBJ2-5|few|NA
TGTGCCAGCAGCTTAGAGTCGGCTGGGGTTCTAGAGACCCAGTACTTC
CASSLESAGVLETQYF
>17|TRBV12-5|TRBJ2-6|few|NA
TGTGCTAGTGGTTTGGGAGAAACAGGACGCTGGGCCAACGTCCTGACTTTC
CASGLGETGRWANVLTF
>14|TRBV29-1|TRBJ2-3|few|TRBD2
TGCAGCGTTGAAGTAGCGGGGGAGCAAGATACGCAGTATTTT
CSVEVAGEQDTQYF
>15|TRBV5-1|TRBJ1-2|NA|TRBD1
TGCGCCAGCAGCTTTCTCCGACAGGGCGGATATGGCTACACCTTC
CASSFLRQGGYGYTF
>12|TRBV20-1|TRBJ2-5|NA|NA
TGCAGTGCTAGAGACCGACGAGAGACCCAGTACTTC
CSARDRRETQYF
>14|TRBV6-5|TRBJ1-5|few|NA
TGTGCCAGCAGTCCTTGGGCGGCCGATCAGCCCCAGCATTTT
CASSPWAADQPQHF
>14|TRBV20-1|TRBJ2-1|NA|TRBD2
TGCAGTGCCCTAGCGGGGGTTACCTACAATGAGCAGTTCTTC
CSALAGVTYNEQFF
>13|TRBV20-1|TRBJ2-3|few|NA
TGCAGTGCTAGTGAGGGGAACACAGATACGCAGTATTTT
CSASEGNTDTQYF
>12|TRBV4-1|TRBJ2-3|NA|NA
TGCGCCAGCAGCCATGGAGCGAATACGCAGTATTTT
CASSHGANTQYF
>16|TRBV19|TRBJ1-1|NA|NA
TGTGCCAGTAGTATCGCAGGGGCCCGGGTGGGTACTGAAGCTTTCTTT
CASSIAGARVGTEAFF
>15|TRBV5-1|TRBJ2-3|NA|TRBD2
TGCGCCAGCACCTCCGGGACTAGCGGGGTAGATACGCAGTATTTT
CASTSGTSGVDTQYF